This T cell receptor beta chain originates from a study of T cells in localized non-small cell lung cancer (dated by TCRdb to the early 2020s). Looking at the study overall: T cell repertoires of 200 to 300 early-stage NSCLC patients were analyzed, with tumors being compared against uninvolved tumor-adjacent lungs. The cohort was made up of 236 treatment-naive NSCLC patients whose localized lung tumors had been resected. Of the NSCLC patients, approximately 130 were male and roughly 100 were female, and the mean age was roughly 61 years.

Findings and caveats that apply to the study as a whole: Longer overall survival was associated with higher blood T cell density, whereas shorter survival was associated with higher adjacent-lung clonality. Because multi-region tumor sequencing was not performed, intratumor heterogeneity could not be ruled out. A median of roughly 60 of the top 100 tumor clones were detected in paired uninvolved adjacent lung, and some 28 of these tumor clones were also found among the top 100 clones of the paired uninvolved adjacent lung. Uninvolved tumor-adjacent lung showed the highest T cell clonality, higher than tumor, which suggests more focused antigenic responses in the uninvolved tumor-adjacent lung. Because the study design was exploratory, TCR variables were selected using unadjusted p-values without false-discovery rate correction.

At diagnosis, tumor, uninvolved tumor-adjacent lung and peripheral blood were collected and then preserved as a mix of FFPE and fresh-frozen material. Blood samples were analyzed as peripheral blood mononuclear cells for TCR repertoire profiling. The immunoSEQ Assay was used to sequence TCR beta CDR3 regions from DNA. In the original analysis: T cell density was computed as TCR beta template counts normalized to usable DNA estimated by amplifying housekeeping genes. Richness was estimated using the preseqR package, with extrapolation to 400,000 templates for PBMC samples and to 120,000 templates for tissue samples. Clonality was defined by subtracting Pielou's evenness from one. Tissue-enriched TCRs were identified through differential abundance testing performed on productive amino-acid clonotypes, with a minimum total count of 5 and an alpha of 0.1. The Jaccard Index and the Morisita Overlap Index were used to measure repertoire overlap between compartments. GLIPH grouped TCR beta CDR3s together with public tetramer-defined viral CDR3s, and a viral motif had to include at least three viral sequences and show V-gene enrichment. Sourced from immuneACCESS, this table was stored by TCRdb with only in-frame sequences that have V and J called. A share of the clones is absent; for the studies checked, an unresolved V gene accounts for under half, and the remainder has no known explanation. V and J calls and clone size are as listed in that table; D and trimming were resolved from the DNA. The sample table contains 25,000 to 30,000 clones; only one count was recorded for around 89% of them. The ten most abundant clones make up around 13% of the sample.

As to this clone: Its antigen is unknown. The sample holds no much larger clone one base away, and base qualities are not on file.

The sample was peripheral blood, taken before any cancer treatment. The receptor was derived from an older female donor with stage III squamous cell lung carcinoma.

The CDR3 in this case is CASSPARPGNSPLHF. The base sequence is TGTGCCAGCAGCCCTGCAAGACCGGGTAATTCACCCCTCCACTTT. The chain is made from TRBV28 and TRBJ1-6; no D gene is confidently identified. The CDR3 measures 15 amino acids from cysteine to phenylalanine. Kept here is only the CDR3 DNA, which spans 45 bases and is read in frame from base 1. V is reduced by 6 bases and J by 6 bases, leaving a spacing of 15 bases between them. Via the germline V gene, CDR1 is MDHEN and CDR2 SYDVKM.